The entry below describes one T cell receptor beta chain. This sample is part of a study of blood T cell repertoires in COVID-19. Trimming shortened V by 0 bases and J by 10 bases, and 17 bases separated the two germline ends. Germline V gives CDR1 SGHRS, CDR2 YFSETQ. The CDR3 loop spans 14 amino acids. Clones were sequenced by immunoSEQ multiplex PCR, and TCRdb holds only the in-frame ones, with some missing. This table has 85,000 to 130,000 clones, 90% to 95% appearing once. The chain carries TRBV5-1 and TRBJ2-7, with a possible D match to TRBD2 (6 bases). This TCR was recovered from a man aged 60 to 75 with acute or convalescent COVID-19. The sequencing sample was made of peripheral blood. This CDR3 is CASSLEGWSGLQYF. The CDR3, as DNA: TGCGCCAGCAGCTTGGAGGGGTGGAGCGGGCTCCAGTACTTC.